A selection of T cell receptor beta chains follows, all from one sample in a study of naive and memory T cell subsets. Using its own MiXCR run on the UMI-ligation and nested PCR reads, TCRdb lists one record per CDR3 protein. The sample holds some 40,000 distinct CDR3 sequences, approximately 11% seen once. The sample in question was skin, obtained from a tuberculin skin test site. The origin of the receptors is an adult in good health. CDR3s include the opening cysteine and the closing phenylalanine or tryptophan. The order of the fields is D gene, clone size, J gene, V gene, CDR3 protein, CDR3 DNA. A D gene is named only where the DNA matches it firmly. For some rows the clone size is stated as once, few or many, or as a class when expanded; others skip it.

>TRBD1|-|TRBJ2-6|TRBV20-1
CSAREGQGTGGANVLTF
TGCAGTGCTAGAGAAGGACAGGGCACTGGTGGGGCCAACGTCCTGACTTTC
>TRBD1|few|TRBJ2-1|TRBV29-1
CSANRDSFNEQFF
TGCAGCGCCAACCGGGACAGCTTCAATGAGCAGTTCTTC
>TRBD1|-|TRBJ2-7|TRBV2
CASSSPDRDSEQYF
TGTGCCAGCAGTTCCCCGGACAGGGATAGCGAGCAGTACTTC
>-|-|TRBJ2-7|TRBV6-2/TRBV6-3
CASSYSPGGEQYF
TGTGCCAGCAGTTACTCCCCCGGGGGCGAGCAGTACTTC
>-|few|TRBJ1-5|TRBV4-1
CASSQSSNQPQHF
TGCGCCAGCAGCCAAAGTAGCAATCAGCCCCAGCATTTT
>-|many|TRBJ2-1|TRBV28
CASSYRQSYNEQFF
TGTGCCAGCAGTTATCGACAATCCTACAATGAGCAGTTCTTC
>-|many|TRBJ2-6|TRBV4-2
CASSQDWYLTSGANVLTF
TGTGCCAGCAGCCAAGATTGGTACCTGACCTCTGGGGCCAACGTCCTGACTTTC
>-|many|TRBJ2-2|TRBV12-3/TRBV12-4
CASSQGSGELFF
TGTGCCAGCAGTCAGGGGTCCGGGGAGCTGTTTTTT
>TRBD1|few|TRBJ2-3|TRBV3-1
CASSPRTGGKNTQYF
TGTGCCAGCAGCCCCCGGACAGGGGGCAAAAATACGCAGTATTTT
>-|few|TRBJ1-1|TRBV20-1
CSAIDSNTEAFF
TGCAGTGCAATAGACAGTAACACTGAAGCTTTCTTT
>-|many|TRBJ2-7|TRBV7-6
CASSSLRSYEQYF
TGTGCCAGCAGCTCGTTAAGGTCCTACGAGCAGTACTTC
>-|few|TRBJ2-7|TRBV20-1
CSAMSRARADEQYF
TGCAGTGCTATGTCGCGGGCTCGGGCTGACGAGCAGTACTTC
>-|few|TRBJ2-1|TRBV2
CASSEGWNYNEQFF
TGTGCCAGCAGTGAGGGGTGGAATTACAATGAGCAGTTCTTC
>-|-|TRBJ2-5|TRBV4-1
CASSPTGLQETQYF
TGCGCCAGCAGCCCCACCGGACTGCAAGAGACCCAGTACTTC
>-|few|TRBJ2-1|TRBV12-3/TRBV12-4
CASSLAPSFEQFF
TGTGCCAGCAGTTTAGCGCCTAGCTTTGAGCAGTTCTTC
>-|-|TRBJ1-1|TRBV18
CASSPTSTEAFF
TGTGCCAGCTCACCTACAAGCACTGAAGCTTTCTTT
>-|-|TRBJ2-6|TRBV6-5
CASSATGLSGANVLTF
TGTGCCAGTTCCGCCACAGGGCTCTCTGGGGCCAACGTCCTGACTTTC
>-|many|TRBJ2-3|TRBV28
CASSWSQDAPDTQYF
TGTGCCAGCAGTTGGTCACAAGACGCCCCAGATACGCAGTATTTT
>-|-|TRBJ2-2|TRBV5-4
CASSNMGNTGELFF
TGTGCCAGCAGCAACATGGGAAACACCGGGGAGCTGTTTTTT
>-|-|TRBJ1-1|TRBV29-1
CSVEDPVGMNTEAFF
TGCAGCGTTGAAGATCCGGTGGGGATGAACACTGAAGCTTTCTTT
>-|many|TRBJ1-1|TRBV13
CASSFDRGLAFF
TGTGCCAGCAGCTTCGATCGGGGTCTGGCTTTCTTT
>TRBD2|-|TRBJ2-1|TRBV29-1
CRVGAGVTEQFF
TGCAGAGTTGGAGCGGGAGTAACTGAGCAGTTCTTC
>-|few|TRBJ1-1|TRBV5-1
CASSLRTEGNTEAFF
TGCGCCAGCAGCTTGAGAACAGAGGGGAACACTGAAGCTTTCTTT
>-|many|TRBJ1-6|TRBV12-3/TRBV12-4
CASSLAHSPLHF
TGTGCCAGCAGTCTGGCCCATTCACCCCTCCACTTT
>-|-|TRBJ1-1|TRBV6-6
CASIFLEGVDEAFF
TGTGCCAGCATTTTTTTGGAAGGGGTCGATGAAGCTTTCTTT
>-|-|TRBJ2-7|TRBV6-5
CASSALGAIEQYF
TGTGCCAGCAGTGCCCTGGGAGCGATCGAGCAGTACTTC
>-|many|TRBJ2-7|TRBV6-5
CASSHRYEQYF
TGTGCCAGCAGCCACAGGTACGAGCAGTACTTC
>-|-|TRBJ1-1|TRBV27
CVEGTEAFF
TGTGTAGAGGGCACTGAAGCTTTCTTT
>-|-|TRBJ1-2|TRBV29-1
CSVLRRQTPNYGYTF
TGCAGCGTTCTTCGCCGCCAAACACCTAACTATGGCTACACCTTC